This TCR beta chain was captured in a study of early T cells in non-severe SARS-CoV-2 infection. Study as a whole: It was bulk RNA from unsorted whole blood that was sequenced, and the chains were unpaired.

Study conclusions and caveats: A preference for anti-spike CD8 responses marked VDJdb matching, which missed private and CD4 specificities.

The CDR3 length is 14 residues. The germline V gene encodes CDR1 LNHDA and CDR2 SQIVND (reference sequence). Trimming removed 6 bases at V and 2 bases at J, with 14 bases between. The library protocol tagged individual cDNA molecules with unique molecular identifiers. TCRdb fed the 5' RACE reads into MiXCR, producing one record per CDR3 protein. The sample has approximately 62,000 distinct CDR3 sequences; 9.5% to 15% are singletons. This clonotype occurred a few times. Antigen: not known. Sequencing used whole blood. The TCR was taken from an adult who was a healthcare worker with PCR-confirmed SARS-CoV-2 infection or an uninfected control (not recorded which). The chain couples TRBV19 to TRBJ2-7, with D perhaps TRBD2 (6 bases). In DNA form, the CDR3 reads TGTGCCAGTAGACAGACTAGTTCGACCTACGAGCAGTACTTC. Protein sequence: CASRQTSSTYEQYF. Full variable domain (rest looked up from reference TRBV19 and TRBJ2-7): DGGITQSPKYLFRKEGQNVTLSCEQNLNHDAMYWYRQDPGQGLRLIYYSQIVNDFQKGDIAEGYSVSREKKESFPLTVTSAQKNPTAFYLCASRQTSSTYEQYFGPGTRLTVT.